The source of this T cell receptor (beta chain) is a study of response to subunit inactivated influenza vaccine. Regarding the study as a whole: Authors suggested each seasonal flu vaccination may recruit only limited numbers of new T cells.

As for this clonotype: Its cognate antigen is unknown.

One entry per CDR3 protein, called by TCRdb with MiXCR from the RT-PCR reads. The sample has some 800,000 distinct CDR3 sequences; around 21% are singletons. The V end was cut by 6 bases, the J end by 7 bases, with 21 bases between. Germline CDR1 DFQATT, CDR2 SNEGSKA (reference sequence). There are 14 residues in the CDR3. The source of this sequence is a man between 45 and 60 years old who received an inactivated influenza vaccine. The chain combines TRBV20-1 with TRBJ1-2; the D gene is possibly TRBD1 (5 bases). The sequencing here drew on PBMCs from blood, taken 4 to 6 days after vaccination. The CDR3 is CSAPGYGVTGGYTF. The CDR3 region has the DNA TGCAGTGCGCCCGGTTACGGAGTTACAGGTGGCTACACCTTC.